This T cell receptor (beta chain) comes out of a study of T cell responses to AZD1222 COVID-19 vaccine. Only in-frame clones appear in the TCRdb table, and some are missing; sequencing was by immunoSEQ multiplex PCR. This sample yields some 100,000 clones, of which roughly nine tenths are seen a single time; 15% to 20% belongs to the top ten. This TCR came from an adult in good health. The sequences come from peripheral blood, collected on day 0 of AZD1222 vaccination.

The CDR3 loop reads CASSQSGTEAFF. The CDR3 DNA reads as TGCGCCAGCAGCCAATCCGGGACTGAAGCTTTCTTT. V gene TRBV4-1 combines with J gene TRBJ1-1; D is unclear. Per germline, CDR1 MGHRA and CDR2 YSYEKL. Trimming left V 2 bases short and J 5 bases short, with 6 bases between. This CDR3 region has 12 residues.